This T cell receptor (beta chain) was documented in a study of post-analysis software for immune sequencing data (dated by TCRdb to the mid-2010s). Looking at the study overall: Disease courses on record covered relapsing-remitting, secondary progressive and progressive-relapsing multiple sclerosis, though some patients had no subtype annotation. A subset of samples was prepared in parallel using single-end sample barcoding, then pooled and co-amplified after Illumina adapter ligation. The patient repertoires were compared against approximately eleven previously published healthy control repertoires obtained from donors aged about 6 to 25 years.

In regard to this clonotype: Its antigen has not been determined. No base quality information exists; no much larger clone differs at one position.

Receptor libraries were prepared by PCR. Sequenced on an Illumina HiSeq 2500. To reduce PCR and sequencing biases, unique molecular identifiers were incorporated into the TCR beta cDNA libraries. Every 1 to 10 million input T cells yielded approximately 500,000 cDNA molecules, meaning each molecule approximated one T cell. The same protocol used for the earlier healthy control dataset was applied to prepare and sequence the patient libraries. Within a given batch, samples were prepared together, multiplexed and sequenced on the same HiSeq lane. Per the authors' processing: MIGEC was used to process the raw barcoded reads, and molecular identifier groups with only a single read were discarded before consensus assembly and CDR3 extraction. Clonotype tables were post-analysed with VDJtools, and diversity was normalized by down-sampling all datasets to the smallest sample size. In repertoire overlap clustering, CDR3 amino acid sequences, but not nucleotide sequences, were matched to correct batch-related cross-sample contamination. TCRdb took the public reads, trimmed them with fastp at Q25, ran MiXCR for clone calling and kept in-frame beta chains. CDR3 protein sequences are deduplicated, and each keeps its most common genes and DNA. For this entry, the V and J calls and clone size follow TCRdb and not the study's own pipeline. The sample data list over 250,000 distinct CDR3 sequences, and less than 40% of these were observed just once. Together, the top ten hold 4% to 5.5% of the sample.

Trimming takes 5 bases from V and 6 bases from J, and the germline ends sit 16 bases apart. The CDR3 goes from the cysteine to the phenylalanine over 14 residues. The retained sequence is limited to the CDR3, 42 bases, with the frame set at the first base. Looking up the germline V gene (reference sequence) yields CDR1 SGHAT and CDR2 FQDESV. To demonstrate the VDJtools post-analysis software, the study profiled TCR beta repertoires from the peripheral blood of about 13 young patients with multiple sclerosis. The multiple sclerosis patients were children and adolescents between roughly 6 and 17 years of age. The full study reports these points: Multiple sclerosis patients had significantly lower normalized Chao1 diversity than controls, a result that suggests substantial peripheral T-cell clonal expansion. Direct clustering with F measure revealed strong co-clustering of samples prepared in the same batch, which led to a batch-effect correction. The multiple sclerosis patient group was slightly younger than the control group. Significantly higher frequencies in patients than in controls were found for about 5 TRBV segments, including TRBV5-6, TRBV5-1 and TRBV20-1.

The rearranged chain carries TRBV11-1 and TRBJ1-2; TRBD1 is a weak D gene call, 5 bases matching. The receptor comes from a girl aged 10 to 17 with multiple sclerosis. The sample comprised blood. In nucleotide form, the sequence is TGTGCCAGCAGCCACGGGCTAGGGGCCGATGGCTACACCTTC. Its product reads: CASSHGLGADGYTF.